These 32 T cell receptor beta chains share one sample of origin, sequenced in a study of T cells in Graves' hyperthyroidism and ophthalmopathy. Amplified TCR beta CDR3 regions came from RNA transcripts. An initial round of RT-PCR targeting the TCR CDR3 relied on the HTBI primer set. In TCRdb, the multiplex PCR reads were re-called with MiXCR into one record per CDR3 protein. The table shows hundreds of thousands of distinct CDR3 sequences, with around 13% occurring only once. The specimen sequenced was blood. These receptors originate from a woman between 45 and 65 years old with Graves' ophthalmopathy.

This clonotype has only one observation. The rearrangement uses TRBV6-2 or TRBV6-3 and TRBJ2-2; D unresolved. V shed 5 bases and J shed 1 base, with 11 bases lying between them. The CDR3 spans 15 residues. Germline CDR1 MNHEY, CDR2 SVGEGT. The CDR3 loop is CASSAGSLNTGELFF. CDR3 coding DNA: TGTGCCAGCAGTGCCGGTTCTTTGAACACCGGGGAGCTGTTTTTT.

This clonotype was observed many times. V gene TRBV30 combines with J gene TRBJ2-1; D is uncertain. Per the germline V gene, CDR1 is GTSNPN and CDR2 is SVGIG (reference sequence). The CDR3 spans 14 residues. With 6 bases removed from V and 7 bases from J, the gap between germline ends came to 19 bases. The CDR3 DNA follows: TGTGCCTGCCTTCAACCTAGAGCTCGGAATGAGCAGTTCTTC. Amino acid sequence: CACLQPRARNEQFF.

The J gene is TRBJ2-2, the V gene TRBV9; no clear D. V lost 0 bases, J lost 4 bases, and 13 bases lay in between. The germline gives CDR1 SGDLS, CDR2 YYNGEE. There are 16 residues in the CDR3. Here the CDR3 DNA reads TGTGCCAGCAGCGTAGCTCGCGGCACCTCCACCGGGGAGCTGTTTTTT. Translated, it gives CASSVARGTSTGELFF.

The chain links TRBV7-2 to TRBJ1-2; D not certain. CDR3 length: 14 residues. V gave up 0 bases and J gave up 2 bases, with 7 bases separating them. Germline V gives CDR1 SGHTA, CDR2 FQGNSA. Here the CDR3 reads CASSLARSNYGYTF. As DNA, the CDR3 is TGTGCCAGCAGCTTAGCGCGGTCGAACTATGGCTACACCTTC.

CDR3 sequence (DNA): TGTGCCACCAGTGACCCCGGTAGGGGAGAGCAGTACTTC. Translating gives CATSDPGRGEQYF. This rearrangement joins TRBV24-1 to TRBJ2-7; tentatively, D is TRBD1 (5 bases). The CDR3 consists of 13 residues. Germline V CDR1 and CDR2: KGHDR, SFDVKD. Deletions cut 4 bases from V and 7 bases from J, with 13 bases between.

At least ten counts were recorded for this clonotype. CDR3 coding DNA: TGTGCCACCGGGACGCAGAACACTGAAGCTTTCTTT. Translation gives CATGTQNTEAFF. The V and J genes are TRBV28 and TRBJ1-1; TRBD1 might be the D (5 bases). The CDR3 is 12 residues long. Germline loops: CDR1 MDHEN, CDR2 SYDVKM. Trimming took 10 bases from V and 1 from J, leaving 10 bases between them.

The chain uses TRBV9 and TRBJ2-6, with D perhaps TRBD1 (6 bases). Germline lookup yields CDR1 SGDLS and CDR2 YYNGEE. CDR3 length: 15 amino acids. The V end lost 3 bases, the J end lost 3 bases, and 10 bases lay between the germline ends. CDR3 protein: CASSETGYGANVLTF. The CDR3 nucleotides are TGTGCCAGCAGCGAAACAGGGTATGGGGCCAACGTCCTGACTTTC.

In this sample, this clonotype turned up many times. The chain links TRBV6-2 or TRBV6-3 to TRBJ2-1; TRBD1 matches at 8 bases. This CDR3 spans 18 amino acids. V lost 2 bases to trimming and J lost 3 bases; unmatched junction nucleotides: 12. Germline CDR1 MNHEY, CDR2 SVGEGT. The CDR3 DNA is TGTGCCAGCAGTTACCCCCGGACAGGGTACAAGAGCTACAATGAGCAGTTCTTC. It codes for CASSYPRTGYKSYNEQFF.

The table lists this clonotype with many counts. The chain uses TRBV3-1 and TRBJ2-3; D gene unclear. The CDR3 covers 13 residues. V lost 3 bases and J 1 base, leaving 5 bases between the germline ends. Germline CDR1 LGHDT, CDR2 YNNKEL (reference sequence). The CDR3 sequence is CASSHEGTDTQYF. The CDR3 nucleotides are TGTGCCAGCAGCCATGAAGGCACAGATACGCAGTATTTT.

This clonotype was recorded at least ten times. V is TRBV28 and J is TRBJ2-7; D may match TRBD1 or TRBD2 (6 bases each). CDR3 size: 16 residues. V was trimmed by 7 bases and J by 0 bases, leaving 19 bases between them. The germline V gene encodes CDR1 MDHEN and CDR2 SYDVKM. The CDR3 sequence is CASIQEGDRSSYEQYF. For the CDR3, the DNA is TGTGCCAGCATCCAGGAGGGTGACAGGAGCTCCTACGAGCAGTACTTC.

The DNA for the CDR3 is TGTGCCAGCAGTTTAGTTTCGGACGGCGCTCGGTATGGCTACACCTTC. Protein product: CASSLVSDGARYGYTF. This chain connects TRBV12-3 or TRBV12-4 to TRBJ1-2; no definite D call. V was trimmed by 1 base and J by 5 bases, leaving 17 bases between them. The CDR3 extends over 16 amino acids.

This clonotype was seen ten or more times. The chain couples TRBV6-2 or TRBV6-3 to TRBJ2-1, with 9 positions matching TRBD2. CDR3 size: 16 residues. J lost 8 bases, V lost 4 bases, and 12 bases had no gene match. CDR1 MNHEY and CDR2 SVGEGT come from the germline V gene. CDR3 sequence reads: CASSLNLAGGVDEQFF. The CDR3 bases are TGTGCCAGCAGTTTGAATCTCGCGGGAGGGGTCGATGAGCAGTTCTTC.

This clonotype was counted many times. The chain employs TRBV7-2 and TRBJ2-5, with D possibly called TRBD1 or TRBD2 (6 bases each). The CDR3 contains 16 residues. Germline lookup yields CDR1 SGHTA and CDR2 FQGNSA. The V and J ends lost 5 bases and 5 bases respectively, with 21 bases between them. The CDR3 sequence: CASSRGSSRGRETQYF. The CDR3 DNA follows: TGTGCCAGCAGCCGCGGGTCCTCAAGGGGGAGGGAGACCCAGTACTTC.

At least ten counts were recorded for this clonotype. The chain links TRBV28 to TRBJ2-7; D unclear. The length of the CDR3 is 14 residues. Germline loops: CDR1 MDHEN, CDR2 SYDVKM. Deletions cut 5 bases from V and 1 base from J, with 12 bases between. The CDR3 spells CASSPPAMSYEQYF. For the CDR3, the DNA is TGTGCCAGCAGTCCCCCCGCCATGTCCTACGAGCAGTACTTC. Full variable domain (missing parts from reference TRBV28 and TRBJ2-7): DVKVTQSSRYLVKRTGEKVFLECVQDMDHENMFWYRQDPGLGLRLIYFSYDVKMKEKGDIPEGYSVSREKKERFSLILESASTNQTSMYLCASSPPAMSYEQYFGPGTRLTVT.

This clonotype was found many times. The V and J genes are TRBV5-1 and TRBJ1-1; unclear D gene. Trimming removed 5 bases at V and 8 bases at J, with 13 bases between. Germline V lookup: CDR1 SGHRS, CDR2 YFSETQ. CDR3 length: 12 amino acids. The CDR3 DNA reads TGCGCCAGCAGATCGCTGAACTTCGAAGCTTTCTTT. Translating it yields CASRSLNFEAFF.

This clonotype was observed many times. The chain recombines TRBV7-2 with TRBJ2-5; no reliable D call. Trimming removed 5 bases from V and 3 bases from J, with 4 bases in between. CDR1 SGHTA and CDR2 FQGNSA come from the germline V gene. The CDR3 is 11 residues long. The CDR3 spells CASSVKETQYF. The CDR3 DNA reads TGTGCCAGCAGCGTTAAAGAGACCCAGTACTTC.

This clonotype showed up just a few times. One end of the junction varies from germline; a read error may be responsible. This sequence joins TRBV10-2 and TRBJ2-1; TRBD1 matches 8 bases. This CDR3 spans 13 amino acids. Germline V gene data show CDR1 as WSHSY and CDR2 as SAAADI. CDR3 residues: CASGEDRANEQFF. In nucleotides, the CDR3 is TGCGCCAGCGGTGAGGACAGGGCAAATGAGCAGTTCTTC.

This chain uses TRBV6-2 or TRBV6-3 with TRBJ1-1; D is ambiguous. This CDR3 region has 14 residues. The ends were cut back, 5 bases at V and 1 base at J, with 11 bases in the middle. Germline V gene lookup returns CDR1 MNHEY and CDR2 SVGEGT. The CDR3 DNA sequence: TGTGCCAGCAGTCCCTTCGCAGGGAACACTGAAGCTTTCTTT. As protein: CASSPFAGNTEAFF.

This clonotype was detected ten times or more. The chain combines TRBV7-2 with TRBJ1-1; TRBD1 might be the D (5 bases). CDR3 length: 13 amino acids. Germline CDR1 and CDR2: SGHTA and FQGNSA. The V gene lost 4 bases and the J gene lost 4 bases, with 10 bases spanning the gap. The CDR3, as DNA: TGTGCCAGCAGCTCGTCAGGGTTCACTGAAGCTTTCTTT. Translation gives CASSSSGFTEAFF.

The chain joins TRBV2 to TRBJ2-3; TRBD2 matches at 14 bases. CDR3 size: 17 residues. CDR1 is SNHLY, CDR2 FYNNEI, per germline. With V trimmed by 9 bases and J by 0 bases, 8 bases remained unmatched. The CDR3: CASMGLAGVLSTDTQYF. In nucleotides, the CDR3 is TGTGCCAGTATGGGACTAGCGGGAGTGTTGAGCACAGATACGCAGTATTTT.

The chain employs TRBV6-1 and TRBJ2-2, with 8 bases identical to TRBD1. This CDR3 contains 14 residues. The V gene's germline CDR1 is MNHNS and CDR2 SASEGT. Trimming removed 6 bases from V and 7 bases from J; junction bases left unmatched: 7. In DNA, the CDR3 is TGTGCCAGCAGCCCCCAGGGGGCTAACGGGGAGCTGTTTTTT. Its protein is CASSPQGANGELFF.

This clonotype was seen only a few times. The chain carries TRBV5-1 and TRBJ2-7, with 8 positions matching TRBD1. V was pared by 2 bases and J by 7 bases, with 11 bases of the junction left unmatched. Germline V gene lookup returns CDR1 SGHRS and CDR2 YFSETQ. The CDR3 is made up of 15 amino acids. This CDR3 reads CASSFLSDRVEEQYF. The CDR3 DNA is TGCGCCAGCAGCTTCTTATCGGACAGGGTTGAGGAGCAGTACTTC.

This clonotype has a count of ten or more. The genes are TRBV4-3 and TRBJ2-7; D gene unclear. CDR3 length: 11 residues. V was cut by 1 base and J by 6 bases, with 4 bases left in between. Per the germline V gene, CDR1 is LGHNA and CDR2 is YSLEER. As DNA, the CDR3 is TGCGCCAGCAGCCAAGGTACCGAGCAGTACTTC. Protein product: CASSQGTEQYF.

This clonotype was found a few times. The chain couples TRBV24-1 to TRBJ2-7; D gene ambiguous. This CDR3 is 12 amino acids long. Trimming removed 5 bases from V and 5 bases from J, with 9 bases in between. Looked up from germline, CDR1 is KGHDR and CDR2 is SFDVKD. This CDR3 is CATSGMGNEQYF. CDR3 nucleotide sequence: TGTGCCACCAGTGGGATGGGAAACGAGCAGTACTTC.

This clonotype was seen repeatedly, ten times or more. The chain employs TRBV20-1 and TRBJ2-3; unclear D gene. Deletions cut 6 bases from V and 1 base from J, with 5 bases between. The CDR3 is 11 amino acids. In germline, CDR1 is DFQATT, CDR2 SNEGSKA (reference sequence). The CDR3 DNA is TGCAGTGCACATGGCACAGATACGCAGTATTTT. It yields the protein CSAHGTDTQYF.

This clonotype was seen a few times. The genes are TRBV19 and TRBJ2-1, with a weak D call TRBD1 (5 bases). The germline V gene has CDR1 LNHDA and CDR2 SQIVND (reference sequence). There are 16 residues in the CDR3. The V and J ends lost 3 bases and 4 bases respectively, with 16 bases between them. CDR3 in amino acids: CASSMSAQGFYNEQFF. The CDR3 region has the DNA TGTGCCAGTAGTATGAGTGCGCAGGGATTTTACAATGAGCAGTTCTTC.

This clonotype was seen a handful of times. The CDR3: CASSTWTEEETQYF. In DNA form, the CDR3 reads TGTGCCAGCAGCACATGGACAGAGGAAGAGACCCAGTACTTC. The chain recombines TRBV14 with TRBJ2-5; D is possibly TRBD1 (6 bases). V was shortened by 5 bases and J by 3 bases, with 13 bases between the two germline ends. CDR1 is SGHDN and CDR2 is FVKESK in the germline V gene. This CDR3 region has 14 residues.

The CDR3 DNA reads TGTGCCAGCAGGGTGACAGGGGGGCAGCCCCAGCATTTT. Protein: CASRVTGGQPQHF. The chain carries TRBV2 and TRBJ1-5; 9 bases align to TRBD1. J lost 7 bases, V lost 6 bases, and 4 bases had no gene match. The CDR3 spans 13 residues. Looked up from germline, CDR1 is SNHLY and CDR2 is FYNNEI.

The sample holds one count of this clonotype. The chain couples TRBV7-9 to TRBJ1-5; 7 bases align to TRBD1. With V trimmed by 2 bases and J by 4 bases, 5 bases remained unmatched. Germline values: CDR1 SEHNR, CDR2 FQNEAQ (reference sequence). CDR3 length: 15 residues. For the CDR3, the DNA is TGTGCCAGCAGCTTAACGACAGGGCCTAATCAGCCCCAGCATTTT. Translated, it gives CASSLTTGPNQPQHF.

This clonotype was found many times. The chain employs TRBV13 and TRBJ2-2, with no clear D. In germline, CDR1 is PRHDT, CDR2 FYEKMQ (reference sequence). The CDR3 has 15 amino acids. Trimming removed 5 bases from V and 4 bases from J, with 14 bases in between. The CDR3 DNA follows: TGTGCCAGCAGCGAAAGGTTGGGCCTCACCGGGGAGCTGTTTTTT. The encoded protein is CASSERLGLTGELFF.

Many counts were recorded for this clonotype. CDR3 protein: CASTDSSYEQYF. In DNA, the CDR3 is TGTGCCAGCACGGACAGCTCCTACGAGCAGTACTTC. This rearrangement joins TRBV28 to TRBJ2-7; D is perhaps TRBD1 (6 bases). V was clipped by 7 bases and J by 0 bases, with 7 bases between them. The CDR3 has 12 residues. Germline V gene lookup returns CDR1 MDHEN and CDR2 SYDVKM.

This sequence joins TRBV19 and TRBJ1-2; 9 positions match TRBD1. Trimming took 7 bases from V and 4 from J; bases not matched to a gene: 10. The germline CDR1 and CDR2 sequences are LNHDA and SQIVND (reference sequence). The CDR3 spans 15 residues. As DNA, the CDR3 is TGTGCCAGTACCACGGGGACAGGGCCCGCCTATGGCTACACCTTC. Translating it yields CASTTGTGPAYGYTF.